The 9 T cell receptor beta chains presented below share a single source sample, sequenced in a study of siplizumab effects on memory and regulatory T cells. Repertoires were generated with immunoSEQ multiplex PCR, while TCRdb's copy carries only in-frame clones and drops some. This table holds fewer than 80,000 clones, roughly 93% found once. The specimen was CD8+ T cells sorted from blood. Receptors were obtained from a human donor in good health.

V is TRBV2 and J is TRBJ2-3; 9 bases are shared with TRBD2. Germline V gene data show CDR1 as SNHLY and CDR2 as FYNNEI. V trimming: 7 bases; J trimming: 5 bases; junction bases outside the gene matches: 10. This CDR3 region has 15 residues. The CDR3 DNA sequence: TGTGCCAGCACCCCGGGAGTAGCGGGGGAAGATACGCAGTATTTT. Translating gives CASTPGVAGEDTQYF.

The V and J genes are TRBV21-1 and TRBJ2-1; TRBD1, as called in the table, went unchecked against the DNA. TRBV21-1 is tagged as a pseudogene. The CDR3 is 16 residues long. The CDR3 loop is CASRYSRGQGAGEQFF. CDR3 DNA sequence: TGTGCCAGCAGGTATTCTAGAGGACAGGGGGCGGGTGAGCAGTTCTTC.

The chain links TRBV19 to TRBJ1-1; 9 bases align to TRBD1. Trimming took 7 bases from V and 2 from J; bases not matched to a gene: 5. The CDR3 has 14 amino acids. Germline-derived CDR1 and CDR2 are LNHDA and SQIVND (reference sequence). The CDR3, as DNA: TGTGCCAGTACCGTCACAGGGGGCAACACTGAAGCTTTCTTT. Translated, it gives CASTVTGGNTEAFF.

Regarding this clone: At one boundary the junction diverges from the germline segment, which might be a read error. The sample holds other DNA sequences that translate to the same CDR3. V and J are TRBV27 and TRBJ2-1, with 8 bases fitting TRBD2. CDR1 is MNHEY, CDR2 SMNVEV, per germline (reference sequence). CDR3 length: 13 residues. The CDR3 here is CASGLAVDNEQFF. The CDR3, as DNA: TGTGCCAGCGGACTAGCAGTAGACAATGAGCAATTCTTC.

The chain links TRBV9 to TRBJ1-1, with D possibly TRBD1 on 5 matching bases. Germline V lookup: CDR1 SGDLS, CDR2 YYNGEE. The V and J ends lost 6 bases and 4 bases respectively, with 13 bases between them. The CDR3 extends over 13 amino acids. The CDR3 region is CASTPGVGTEAFF. Here the CDR3 DNA reads TGTGCCAGCACCCCGGGGGTGGGCACTGAAGCTTTCTTT.

V and J are TRBV7-9 and TRBJ1-4; 8 bases line up with TRBD1. V trimming: 5 bases; J trimming: 2 bases; junction bases outside the gene matches: 1. The CDR3 is 14 amino acids. The germline CDR1 and CDR2 sequences are SEHNR and FQNEAQ (reference sequence). CDR3 region: CASSPGGTNEKLFF. CDR3 sequence (DNA): TGTGCCAGCAGCCCAGGGGGCACTAATGAAAAACTGTTTTTT. The full variable domain, rest sourced from reference TRBV7-9 and TRBJ1-4, is DTGVSQNPRHKITKRGQNVTFRCDPISEHNRLYWYRQTLGQGPEFLTYFQNEAQLEKSRLLSDRFSAERPKGSFSTLEIQRTEQGDSAMYLCASSPGGTNEKLFFGSGTQLSVL.

V gene TRBV6-1 combines with J gene TRBJ1-5; D might be TRBD1 (6 bases). V was cut by 1 base and J by 1 base, with 11 bases left in between. From germline, CDR1 is MNHNS and CDR2 SASEGT. This CDR3 contains 16 residues. CDR3 loop: CASSEVNTGSNQPQHF. As DNA, the CDR3 is TGTGCCAGCAGTGAAGTTAATACAGGGAGCAATCAGCCCCAGCATTTT.

The chain links TRBV2 to TRBJ2-1; TRBD2 matches 14 bases. Per germline, CDR1 SNHLY and CDR2 FYNNEI. The CDR3 spans 16 residues. J gave up 6 bases and V 5 bases, and 6 bases lay outside the gene matches. CDR3: CASSSTSGGAVNEQFF. CDR3 sequence (DNA): TGTGCCAGCAGTTCGACTAGCGGGGGGGCTGTCAATGAGCAGTTCTTC.

The rearrangement uses TRBV28 and TRBJ1-3; possibly TRBD1 for D (6 bases). V lost 6 bases, J lost 4 bases, and 19 bases lay in between. The CDR3 is 16 residues long. Germline values: CDR1 MDHEN, CDR2 SYDVKM. The CDR3 spells CASSQRPYRAGNTIYF. For the CDR3, the DNA is TGTGCCAGCAGCCAACGACCGTACAGGGCCGGAAACACCATATATTTT.